This T cell receptor beta chain came from a study of shared clonotypes between healthy human individuals. The method was immunoSEQ multiplex PCR; TCRdb's version includes in-frame clones alone and lacks a portion of them. The table includes 2,500,000 or so clones, 93% detected once. The CDR3 has 15 residues. The germline V gene has CDR1 SGHNT and CDR2 YYREEE (reference sequence). J gave up 3 bases and V 0 bases, and 5 bases lay outside the gene matches. The receptor was isolated from a man aged 18 to 30 in good health. Some clones in this sample may be carry-over from other donors' samples. This rearrangement joins TRBV5-4 to TRBJ2-7, with 8 bases matching TRBD1. Sequencing was performed on naive CD4+ T cells from PBMCs. The sample's subset: CD45RA+ positively selected. The CDR3 nucleotides read TGTGCCAGCAGCTTGGAGGACAGGGTGGGCTACGAGCAGTACTTC. Translation: CASSLEDRVGYEQYF.